Presented here are 14 T cell receptor beta chains from one specimen sequenced in a study of shared clonotypes between healthy human individuals. The method was immunoSEQ multiplex PCR; TCRdb's version includes in-frame clones alone and lacks a portion of them. The sample includes 2.5 million or so clones, approximately 92% of them seen just once. Sequencing input: naive CD4+ T cells sorted from blood. Sample subset: CD45RA+ positively selected. The receptor source for this set is a man between 18 and 35 years old in good health.

The chain is built from TRBV7-2 and TRBJ2-3, with unresolved D. Trimming took off 3 bases at V and 2 bases at J, with 3 bases between the two ends. This CDR3 contains 12 residues. The germline gives CDR1 SGHTA, CDR2 FQGNSA. The CDR3: CASSFITDTQYF. The CDR3 DNA reads as TGTGCCAGCAGCTTTATCACAGATACGCAGTATTTT.

Regarding this clone: The same CDR3 is also encoded by other DNA sequences in this sample. The chain has TRBV18 and TRBJ2-7, with D possibly being TRBD1 (6 bases). V lost 4 bases and J 0 bases, leaving 7 bases between the germline ends. The V gene's germline CDR1 is KGHSH and CDR2 LQKENI. The CDR3 covers 13 residues. The CDR3, as DNA: TGTGCCAGCTCACAAGGGGGCTCCTACGAGCAGTACTTC. Its protein is CASSQGGSYEQYF.

The table lists this clone with a count of one. The chain couples TRBV5-6 to TRBJ1-1, with D unresolved. The V and J ends lost 4 bases and 0 bases respectively, with 10 bases between them. The CDR3 spans 14 residues. The germline V gene has CDR1 SGHDT and CDR2 YYEEEE. CDR3 coding DNA: TGTGCCAGCAGCCTCATTTACGTGAACACTGAAGCTTTCTTT. It translates to CASSLIYVNTEAFF. Full variable domain (remainder filled in from reference TRBV5-6 and TRBJ1-1): DAGVTQSPTHLIKTRGQQVTLRCSPKSGHDTVSWYQQALGQGPQFIFQYYEEEERQRGNFPDRFSGHQFPNYSSELNVNALLLGDSALYLCASSLIYVNTEAFFGQGTRLTVV.

V is TRBV11-2 and J is TRBJ2-7; possibly TRBD1 or TRBD2 for D (5 bases each). V was pared by 5 bases and J by 2 bases, with 19 bases between. Germline values: CDR1 SGHAT, CDR2 FQNNGV. The CDR3 length is 16 residues. CDR3 residues: CASSHVKGPPPYEQYF. CDR3 nucleotides: TGTGCCAGCAGCCATGTCAAGGGACCTCCTCCCTACGAGCAGTACTTC.

This sequence joins TRBV6-1 and TRBJ2-7; 11 bases agree with TRBD2. The CDR3 has 15 amino acids. The trim removed 6 bases at V and 3 bases at J, leaving 7 bases unmatched. Germline-derived CDR1 and CDR2 are MNHNS and SASEGT. CDR3 loop: CASRRLAGTVYEQYF. CDR3 DNA sequence: TGTGCCAGCAGAAGACTAGCGGGGACAGTCTACGAGCAGTACTTC.

V usage is TRBV10-1 and J usage is TRBJ2-2; 8 nucleotides agree with TRBD2. Germline CDR1 WNHNN, CDR2 SYGVQD (reference sequence). With V trimmed by 2 bases and J by 0 bases, 8 bases remained unmatched. CDR3 length equals 18 residues. CDR3 in amino acids: CASSERSSGGSNTGELFF. CDR3 nucleotides: TGCGCCAGCAGTGAGAGATCCAGCGGGGGTTCGAACACCGGGGAGCTGTTTTTT.

This clone is a singleton in its sample. The chain joins TRBV6-5 to TRBJ1-4; 7 nucleotides line up with TRBD1. CDR1 and CDR2 (germline): MNHEY, SVGAGI. Unmatched junction bases numbered 8, after V lost 6 bases and J lost 4 bases. The CDR3 totals 15 residues. The DNA of the CDR3 is TGTGCCAGCAGATCCGGGACAGCTTATAATGAAAAACTGTTTTTT. Translated: CASRSGTAYNEKLFF.

This clone has only one observation. The chain joins TRBV27 to TRBJ1-1; D may be TRBD1 (5 bases). Trimming pared 7 bases from V and 5 bases from J, leaving 14 bases between. This CDR3 contains 13 residues. Germline assignment: CDR1 MNHEY and CDR2 SMNVEV (reference sequence). CDR3 sequence reads: CASTTRWGTEAFF. CDR3 DNA sequence: TGTGCCAGCACTACTCGGTGGGGGACTGAAGCTTTCTTT.

This chain links TRBV7-9 with TRBJ2-7; either TRBD1 or TRBD2 may fit D (5 bases each). The CDR3 is 15 amino acids. The germline V gene encodes CDR1 SEHNR and CDR2 FQNEAQ (reference sequence). V shed 0 bases and J shed 2 bases, with 11 bases lying between them. CDR3 DNA sequence: TGTGCCAGCAGCTTAGCAGGGCTGGGGGCCTACGAGCAGTACTTC. This sequence encodes CASSLAGLGAYEQYF. The variable domain in full, completed from reference TRBV7-9 and TRBJ2-7, reads DTGVSQNPRHKITKRGQNVTFRCDPISEHNRLYWYRQTLGQGPEFLTYFQNEAQLEKSRLLSDRFSAERPKGSFSTLEIQRTEQGDSAMYLCASSLAGLGAYEQYFGPGTRLTVT.

This clone has only one observation. The V gene is TRBV18, the J gene TRBJ2-3; tentative D call: TRBD2 (6 bases). Trimming took 0 bases from V and 2 from J, leaving 12 bases between them. CDR1 is KGHSH, CDR2 LQKENI, per germline. CDR3 length: 16 amino acids. CDR3 protein: CASSPPRTMDTDTQYF. As DNA, the CDR3 is TGTGCCAGCTCACCACCGAGGACTATGGACACAGATACGCAGTATTTT.

The chain joins TRBV6-1 to TRBJ1-6; D is undetermined. Trimming stripped 4 bases from V and 10 bases from J, with 5 bases between. Germline CDR1 and CDR2: MNHNS and SASEGT. The length of the CDR3 is 11 residues. CDR3 amino acids: CASSAGSPLHF. CDR3 DNA: TGTGCCAGCAGTGCGGGATCACCCCTCCACTTT.

The chain carries TRBV6-5 and TRBJ2-2, with 9 positions matching TRBD2. The CDR3 extends over 14 amino acids. The germline V gene has CDR1 MNHEY and CDR2 SVGAGI. The ends lost 6 bases at V and 6 bases at J; junction bases unmatched: 5. CDR3 protein: CASRAGLAAGELFF. DNA for the CDR3: TGTGCCAGCAGAGCGGGACTAGCCGCCGGGGAGCTGTTTTTT.

The rearrangement uses TRBV19 and TRBJ2-5, with D unresolved. Germline assignment: CDR1 LNHDA and CDR2 SQIVND (reference sequence). The CDR3 covers 13 residues. The ends were cut back, 2 bases at V and 5 bases at J, with 9 bases in the middle. The CDR3 nucleotides read TGTGCCAGTAGTATATCTAGTCGTGAGACCCAGTACTTC. It is translated as CASSISSRETQYF.

Note on this clone: This sample also contains other DNA sequences that code for the same CDR3. The chain has TRBV2 and TRBJ1-2; no firm D call. V shed 3 bases and J shed 4 bases, with 12 bases lying between them. Germline CDR1 and CDR2: SNHLY and FYNNEI. This CDR3 comprises 14 residues. For the CDR3, the DNA is TGTGCCAGCAGTGAGGCGGGAGGCAGCTATGGCTACACCTTC. Protein sequence: CASSEAGGSYGYTF.